A selection of T cell receptor beta chains follows, all from one sample in a study of blood T cell repertoires in COVID-19. Libraries were prepared by immunoSEQ multiplex PCR; TCRdb keeps only in-frame clonotypes and omits some of them. Found here are around 100,000 clones, 86% of them singletons; the top ten hold approximately 4.7%. Sequenced: peripheral blood. The receptors come from a man between 35 and 55 years old with acute or convalescent COVID-19. Both conserved end residues are part of each CDR3. D genes are given only for firm matches. Expanded clones are given a class, and other clones once, few, many or no size at all.

TRBV3-1/TRBV3-2,NA,TRBJ1-6,NA,CASSQDRRVPNSPLHF,TGTGCCAGCAGCCAAGATAGGAGGGTCCCTAATTCACCCCTCCACTTT
TRBV3-1/TRBV3-2,NA,TRBJ1-1,NA,CASSRGGNTEAFF,TGTGCCAGCAGCCGGGGGGGAAACACTGAAGCTTTCTTT
TRBV12-3/TRBV12-4,NA,TRBJ1-6,NA,CASSKGGLLHF,TGTGCCAGCAGTAAAGGGGGTCTCCTCCACTTT
TRBV30,NA,TRBJ1-1,NA,CAWSASVVEAFF,TGTGCCTGGAGTGCGTCGGTAGTCGAAGCTTTCTTT
TRBV19,NA,TRBJ1-2,NA,CASSMKGGGYTF,TGTGCCAGTAGTATGAAGGGAGGAGGCTACACCTTC
TRBV10-1,NA,TRBJ1-1,few,CASSGPNTEAFF,TGCGCCAGCAGCGGTCCGAACACTGAAGCTTTCTTT
TRBV5-1,TRBD2,TRBJ2-3,NA,CASSFGLAGSTDTQYF,TGCGCCAGCAGCTTCGGTCTAGCGGGGTCCACAGATACGCAGTATTTT
TRBV10-3,NA,TRBJ1-2,NA,CAISEEELSGYTF,TGTGCCATCAGTGAGGAGGAATTGAGTGGCTACACCTTC
TRBV3-1/TRBV3-2,TRBD1,TRBJ2-3,NA,CASSRPTGGTDTQYF,TGTGCCAGCAGCCGTCCAACAGGGGGGACAGATACGCAGTATTTT
TRBV4-1,NA,TRBJ2-3,NA,CASSLTVLEDTQYF,TGCGCCAGCAGCCTGACAGTTCTTGAAGATACGCAGTATTTT
TRBV9,NA,TRBJ2-1,NA,CASSVERPGYNEQFF,TGTGCCAGCAGCGTAGAACGTCCAGGCTACAATGAGCAGTTCTTC
TRBV6-1,NA,TRBJ1-1,NA,CASSEGGRADTEAFF,TGTGCCAGCAGTGAAGGGGGCAGGGCGGACACTGAAGCTTTCTTT
TRBV19,TRBD1,TRBJ1-2,NA,CASSHNRGLYGYTF,TGTGCCAGTAGTCATAACAGGGGGCTGTATGGCTACACCTTC
TRBV2,TRBD1,TRBJ2-5,NA,CASSATGFGETQYF,TGTGCCAGCAGCGCGACAGGGTTTGGGGAGACCCAGTACTTC
TRBV7-9,NA,TRBJ1-2,NA,CASSLASGAANYGYTF,TGTGCCAGCAGCTTAGCATCAGGGGCCGCTAACTATGGCTACACCTTC